This paragraph covers one T cell receptor (beta chain) sequence. The target antigen is unknown. The data were obtained in a study of shared clonotypes between healthy human individuals. General study findings and limits: What naive subsets generally showed was a larger estimated richness than memory subsets showed.

Healthy and HIV-negative, the adult donors had no recent acute infections or vaccinations. Several immunoSEQ plates held equal portions of the genomic DNA taken from each subset. The table came from immunoSEQ multiplex PCR; TCRdb's copy has only in-frame clones and leaves some out. This sample carries roughly 2 million clones, approximately 95% of them seen once, and the ten largest clones take roughly 0.13%. The CDR3 is 16 residues long. Germline lookup yields CDR1 SGHTA and CDR2 FQGNSA. V was clipped by 1 base and J by 4 bases; unmatched bases: 8. The receptor's source is a young man in good health. Material: naive CD4+ T cells sorted from blood. The subset is: CD45RA+ positively selected. This rearrangement joins TRBV7-2 to TRBJ2-3; 7 bases are a match to TRBD2. The DNA of the CDR3 is TGTGCCAGCAGCTTAGTTTGGACTAGTCCATCAGATACGCAGTATTTT. Translated: CASSLVWTSPSDTQYF.